Below, 26 T cell receptor beta chains from the same sample are listed, as sequenced in a study of cytomegalovirus exposure and HLA in healthy donors. TCRdb's copy holds only in-frame clones and misses some; the assay was immunoSEQ multiplex PCR. The sample lists more than 95,000 clones, 88% occurring once. Sequences were obtained from PBMCs. Receptor source: a man younger than 35 in good health and CMV-seropositive.

CDR3 sequence: CSAETSGGTDTQYF. The DNA of the CDR3 is TGCAGCGCTGAGACTAGCGGGGGGACAGATACGCAGTATTTT. The V call is TRBV29-1, the J call TRBJ2-3; 13 bases agree with TRBD2. The J segment lost 3 bases and the V segment lost 7 bases, leaving 4 bases of the junction unmatched. The CDR3 consists of 14 residues. From germline, CDR1 is SQVTM and CDR2 ANQGSEA.

The chain employs TRBV4-3 and TRBJ2-2, with D possibly TRBD1 on 6 matching bases. V gave up 4 bases and J gave up 4 bases, with 16 bases separating them. The CDR3 has 16 residues. Per the germline V gene, CDR1 is LGHNA and CDR2 is YSLEER. The CDR3 region has the DNA TGCGCCAGCAGCCGCTCGACAGGTTTGCGCACCGGGGAGCTGTTTTTT. Encoded protein: CASSRSTGLRTGELFF.

This clone came up once. The chain has TRBV6-5 and TRBJ1-2, with D perhaps TRBD1 (5 bases). Germline values: CDR1 MNHEY, CDR2 SVGAGI. V was trimmed by 4 bases and J by 4 bases, leaving 16 bases between them. The length of the CDR3 is 15 residues. CDR3 sequence reads: CASSFSREGGYGYTF. The CDR3 DNA sequence: TGTGCCAGCAGTTTCAGCAGGGAAGGCGGCTATGGCTACACCTTC.

The chain couples TRBV4-3 to TRBJ1-2; possibly TRBD1 for D (5 bases). The CDR3 is 16 residues long. The germline V gene has CDR1 LGHNA and CDR2 YSLEER. V was pared by 4 bases and J by 6 bases, with 21 bases between. CDR3 sequence reads: CASSPSPRGTGDGYTF. The CDR3 DNA follows: TGCGCCAGCAGCCCCTCTCCCCGGGGGACTGGGGATGGCTACACCTTC.

J is TRBJ1-5 and V is TRBV6-1; 9 positions match TRBD1. V was clipped by 5 bases and J by 6 bases; unmatched bases: 8. The germline CDR1 and CDR2 sequences are MNHNS and SASEGT. This CDR3 has 15 amino acids. CDR3 amino acids: CASSSGTGSSQPQHF. CDR3 DNA: TGTGCCAGCAGTTCCGGGACAGGGTCGTCTCAGCCCCAGCATTTT.

V is TRBV11-1 and J is TRBJ1-1; tentative D call: TRBD1 (5 bases). This CDR3 spans 16 amino acids. In germline, CDR1 is SGHAT, CDR2 FQDESV (reference sequence). V was cut by 1 base and J by 6 bases, with 18 bases left in between. Here the CDR3 DNA reads TGTGCCAGCAGCTTAGTGGATGCCACAGGAGATGCTGAAGCTTTCTTT. This gives the protein CASSLVDATGDAEAFF.

J is TRBJ2-3 and V is TRBV6-6; 7 nucleotides line up with TRBD1. Germline CDR1 and CDR2: MNHNY and SVGAGI (reference sequence). The V segment lost 6 bases and the J segment 4 bases; nucleotides outside the gene matches: 10. The CDR3 consists of 15 residues. The CDR3 nucleotides read TGTGCCAGCAGCAAGAAGGACAGGTCGGCAGATACGCAGTATTTT. Its protein product is CASSKKDRSADTQYF.

This chain joins TRBV4-1 and TRBJ1-4, with a possible D match to TRBD1 (5 bases). V was shortened by 2 bases and J by 8 bases, with 15 bases between the two germline ends. This CDR3 is 15 amino acids long. Germline lookup yields CDR1 MGHRA and CDR2 YSYEKL. CDR3 sequence: CASSQLGGVREKLFF. In DNA form, the CDR3 reads TGCGCCAGCAGCCAACTTGGGGGGGTTCGGGAAAAACTGTTTTTT.

The chain carries TRBV2 and TRBJ2-6, with no clear D. The CDR3 has 16 amino acids. Trimming stripped 3 bases from V and 1 base from J, with 10 bases between. The germline gives CDR1 SNHLY, CDR2 FYNNEI. The CDR3 loop reads CASSEARSSGANVLTF. The CDR3 DNA is TGTGCCAGCAGTGAGGCACGATCTTCTGGGGCCAACGTCCTGACTTTC.

CDR3 loop: CASSSDRGHSVNTEAFF. The CDR3 DNA reads as TGTGCCAGCAGTTCTGACAGGGGCCATTCCGTGAACACTGAAGCTTTCTTT. V is TRBV13 and J is TRBJ1-1; 8 bases line up with TRBD1. The CDR3 is 17 amino acids. V lost 6 bases to trimming and J lost 0 bases; unmatched junction nucleotides: 12. Germline-derived CDR1 and CDR2 are PRHDT and FYEKMQ (reference sequence).

This clone was observed a single time. The chain joins TRBV7-6 to TRBJ1-2; D ambiguous. V lost 2 bases and J 4 bases, leaving 8 bases between the germline ends. Germline V CDR1 and CDR2: SGHVS, FNYEAQ. There are 13 residues in the CDR3. In nucleotides, the CDR3 is TGTGCCAGCAGCTTAAATCCCCGCTATGGCTACACCTTC. Protein: CASSLNPRYGYTF.

CDR3 amino acids: CAISGNAGTVYEQYF. The CDR3 coding sequence is TGTGCCATCAGTGGAAACGCCGGGACAGTATACGAGCAGTACTTC. The rearrangement links TRBV10-3 to TRBJ2-7; TRBD1 matches 7 bases. V trimming: 4 bases; J trimming: 4 bases; junction bases outside the gene matches: 10. The CDR3 runs 15 residues. CDR1 and CDR2 (germline): ENHRY, SYGVKD.

The rearrangement joins TRBV5-6 to TRBJ2-2, with D unresolved. V was clipped by 2 bases and J by 6 bases, with 14 bases between them. The CDR3 has 15 residues. Per germline, CDR1 SGHDT and CDR2 YYEEEE. CDR3 region: CASSFSSFYAGELFF. The CDR3 bases are TGTGCCAGCAGCTTTTCAAGTTTCTACGCCGGGGAGCTGTTTTTT.

The chain employs TRBV6-6 and TRBJ2-1; TRBD2 is a possible D gene (6 bases). CDR1 and CDR2 (germline): MNHNY, SVGAGI (reference sequence). The CDR3 is 16 amino acids. Trimming stripped 4 bases from V and 7 bases from J, with 20 bases between. The CDR3 protein is CASSFKIGGLGNEQFF. The CDR3 coding sequence is TGTGCCAGCAGTTTCAAGATTGGGGGACTTGGGAATGAGCAGTTCTTC.

The chain combines TRBV18 with TRBJ1-6, with TRBD1 matching 9 bases. J lost 5 bases, V lost 4 bases, and 3 bases had no gene match. Per the germline V gene, CDR1 is KGHSH and CDR2 is LQKENI. The CDR3 contains 15 residues. DNA of the CDR3: TGTGCCAGCTCACTCGGACAGGGGAATAATTCACCCCTCCACTTT. This codes for CASSLGQGNNSPLHF.

This sequence joins TRBV7-2 and TRBJ2-3, with D perhaps matching TRBD1 (5 bases). Trimming left V 3 bases short and J 0 bases short, with 7 bases between. This CDR3 contains 14 residues. Germline CDR1 reads SGHTA; CDR2 reads FQGNSA. CDR3 protein: CASSFDSSTDTQYF. The CDR3 DNA follows: TGTGCCAGCAGCTTTGACAGTAGCACAGATACGCAGTATTTT.

Written as DNA, the CDR3 is TGTGCCAGCAGCCAAGGATCATTAGTGGGGACAGGGTTGACGGACAATGAGCAGTTCTTC. This encodes CASSQGSLVGTGLTDNEQFF. The rearrangement uses TRBV14 and TRBJ2-1, with 9 positions matching TRBD1. The CDR3 is made up of 20 amino acids. After removal of 1 base from V and 5 bases from J, the junction contained 18 bases not matched to a gene. Germline CDR1 reads SGHDN; CDR2 reads FVKESK.

The chain uses TRBV19 and TRBJ1-2; possible D gene TRBD1, 6 bases. The CDR3 totals 17 residues. In germline, CDR1 is LNHDA, CDR2 SQIVND (reference sequence). Trimming left V 5 bases short and J 7 bases short, with 26 bases between. CDR3 nucleotides: TGTGCCAGTAGTCTCATCTGGGACATACCGTCGGGAGGTGGCTACACCTTC. It codes for CASSLIWDIPSGGGYTF. The full variable domain, completed using reference TRBV19 and TRBJ1-2, is DGGITQSPKYLFRKEGQNVTLSCEQNLNHDAMYWYRQDPGQGLRLIYYSQIVNDFQKGDIAEGYSVSREKKESFPLTVTSAQKNPTAFYLCASSLIWDIPSGGGYTFGSGTRLTVV.

The chain joins TRBV11-2 to TRBJ1-2; tentatively, D is TRBD1 (5 bases). CDR1 and CDR2 (germline): SGHAT, FQNNGV. V was clipped by 0 bases and J by 4 bases, with 9 bases between them. The CDR3 totals 14 residues. CDR3 sequence reads: CASSLEGGAYGYTF. The CDR3 DNA follows: TGTGCCAGCAGCTTAGAGGGAGGGGCCTATGGCTACACCTTC.

The chain employs TRBV21-1 and TRBJ1-1. TRBV21-1 is tagged as a pseudogene. This CDR3 contains 18 residues. The CDR3 reads CASSPQARVFLINTEAFF. DNA for the CDR3: TGTGCCAGCAGCCCGCAAGCGAGGGTCTTTCTCATAAACACTGAAGCTTTCTTT.

J is TRBJ2-2 and V is TRBV5-1, with 7 bases matching TRBD1. Germline loops: CDR1 SGHRS, CDR2 YFSETQ. This CDR3 spans 15 amino acids. V shed 4 bases, J shed 6 bases, and the junction held 9 bases outside the gene matches. The CDR3 DNA is TGCGCCAGCAGCCTCAAACAGAGGGGGCCCGGGGAGCTGTTTTTT. Its translation: CASSLKQRGPGELFF. The full variable domain, rest sourced from reference TRBV5-1 and TRBJ2-2, is KAGVTQTPRYLIKTRGQQVTLSCSPISGHRSVSWYQQTPGQGLQFLFEYFSETQRNKGNFPGRFSGRQFSNSRSEMNVSTLELGDSALYLCASSLKQRGPGELFFGEGSRLTVL.

The chain combines TRBV7-8 with TRBJ1-1; TRBD1 matches 8 bases. The CDR3 contains 15 residues. Unmatched junction bases numbered 11, after V lost 4 bases and J lost 7 bases. The germline V gene has CDR1 SGHVS and CDR2 FQNEAQ. This CDR3 is CASSSKDRGHSEAFF. The DNA of the CDR3 is TGTGCCAGCAGCTCAAAAGACAGGGGCCATAGTGAAGCTTTCTTT.

J is TRBJ2-1 and V is TRBV5-1, with 9 bases identical to TRBD1. The CDR3 has 16 amino acids. Germline values: CDR1 SGHRS, CDR2 YFSETQ. The V gene end was trimmed by 0 bases and the J gene end by 0 bases; junction bases not matched to a gene: 1. The CDR3, as DNA: TGCGCCAGCAGCTTGGAGGGACAGGGCTCCTACAATGAGCAGTTCTTC. This sequence encodes CASSLEGQGSYNEQFF.

The chain joins TRBV27 to TRBJ1-1, with 9 bases identical to TRBD1. Germline CDR1 is MNHEY and CDR2 is SMNVEV (reference sequence). This CDR3 has 13 residues. J was trimmed by 11 bases and V by 6 bases; bases with no gene match: 10. The CDR3 DNA reads as TGTGCCAGCAGGCGGACAGGGGCCGGGAGGGCTTTCTTT. This encodes CASRRTGAGRAFF.

The chain carries TRBV4-1 and TRBJ2-7; TRBD1 aligns across 10 bases. The CDR3 totals 14 residues. Germline-derived CDR1 and CDR2 are MGHRA and YSYEKL. Trimming cost V 1 base and J 7 bases; bases outside gene matches: 4. DNA for the CDR3: TGCGCCAGCAGCCAAGGACAGGGGGCGGGGGAGCAGTACTTC. Translated, it gives CASSQGQGAGEQYF.

The CDR3 DNA reads TGTGCCATCAGAGGCGGACAGGTGAACACTGAAGCTTTCTTT. Translation gives CAIRGGQVNTEAFF. The chain employs TRBV10-3 and TRBJ1-1; 7 bases match TRBD1. Germline CDR1 is ENHRY and CDR2 is SYGVKD. CDR3 length: 14 amino acids. The V gene end was trimmed by 6 bases and the J gene end by 0 bases; junction bases not matched to a gene: 4.